This T cell receptor beta chain was recorded in a study of technical replicates of blood from a few donors. Some clones are missing from TCRdb's copy, which holds only in-frame ones; the method was immunoSEQ multiplex PCR. This sample carries 12,000 or so clones, 79% of them seen once, and the ten largest clones take roughly 15%. V lost 1 base and J 2 bases, leaving 13 bases between the germline ends. Germline V gives CDR1 SGHTA, CDR2 FQGNSA. This CDR3 has 16 residues. The source of this sequence is a human donor in good health. The chain has TRBV7-2 and TRBJ2-3, with D maybe TRBD2 (6 bases). Sequencing input: PBMCs. CDR3 protein: CASSLGVAETTDTQYF. CDR3 bases: TGTGCCAGCAGCTTAGGGGTAGCGGAGACCACAGATACGCAGTATTTT. The whole variable domain, filled in from reference TRBV7-2 and TRBJ2-3, reads GAGVSQSPSNKVTEKGKDVELRCDPISGHTALYWYRQSLGQGLEFLIYFQGNSAPDKSGLPSDRFSAERTGGSVSTLTIQRTQQEDSAVYLCASSLGVAETTDTQYFGPGTRLTVL.